Given below is one T cell receptor beta chain in context. The antigen remains undetermined. The source material, RNA transcripts, was used to amplify TCR beta CDR3 regions. First-round RT-PCR targeting the TCR CDR3 was performed with the HTBI primer set. A single record per CDR3 protein comes from TCRdb applying MiXCR to the multiplex PCR reads. The sample lists 550,000 to 650,000 distinct CDR3 sequences; over 11% were seen once. This specimen belongs to a study of T cells in Graves' hyperthyroidism and ophthalmopathy. Study observations and caveats: Blood also showed most of the thyroid clonotypes that were expanded above 0.001.

Trimming left V 6 bases short and J 10 bases short, with 19 bases between. CDR3 length: 14 amino acids. Germline V gives CDR1 MNHNS, CDR2 SASEGT. Pregnant or lactating patients were excluded, as were those with uncontrolled infection or other autoimmune disease. The blood sample dates from first hyperthyroidism diagnosis, preceding any ophthalmopathy symptoms. This sequence originates from a woman in her thirties with Graves' hyperthyroidism that later progressed to Graves' ophthalmopathy. Material: blood. The rearrangement links TRBV6-1 to TRBJ2-1; perhaps D is TRBD1 or TRBD2 (5 bases each). The DNA for the CDR3 is TGTGCCAGCAGGGGGGAGAGGGACCTTGGGGAGCAGTTCTTC. It encodes CASRGERDLGEQFF.